Each of the 15 T cell receptor beta chains below was sequenced from the same sample in a study of cytomegalovirus exposure and HLA in healthy donors. Amplification used 60 Vbeta primers and 13 Jbeta primers. The repertoire was sequenced with immunoSEQ multiplex PCR; TCRdb's copy has only in-frame clones and lacks some. Of some 130,000 clones in the sample, about two thirds were seen once. The sequencing sample was made of PBMCs. All receptors come from a woman between 55 and 75 years old in good health and CMV-seropositive.

The CDR3 sequence is CASVTRSQETQYF. For the CDR3, the DNA is TGTGCCAGCGTCACGCGGAGCCAAGAGACCCAGTACTTC. The J gene is TRBJ2-5, the V gene TRBV6-6; D ambiguous. Germline V CDR1 and CDR2: MNHNY, SVGAGI (reference sequence). The length of the CDR3 is 13 residues. With 8 bases removed from V and 1 base from J, the gap between germline ends came to 11 bases.

This chain joins TRBV2 and TRBJ2-1; TRBD2 matches at 8 bases. The junction had 4 bases not matched to a gene; V was cut back by 6 bases and J by 0 bases. The CDR3 covers 15 residues. Germline values: CDR1 SNHLY, CDR2 FYNNEI. CDR3 coding DNA: TGTGCCAGCAGGGAAACTAGCGGCTCCTACAATGAGCAGTTCTTC. Protein sequence: CASRETSGSYNEQFF.

This clone was seen a handful of times. The same CDR3 also results from other DNA sequences found in this sample. The chain has TRBV5-6 and TRBJ2-7; TRBD1 agrees at 7 bases. The CDR3 has 12 residues. Trimming removed 4 bases from V and 4 bases from J; junction bases left unmatched: 2. The germline V gene has CDR1 SGHDT and CDR2 YYEEEE. The CDR3 reads CASSRQGYEQYF. DNA for the CDR3: TGTGCCAGCAGCCGACAGGGTTACGAGCAGTACTTC.

The rearrangement joins TRBV5-1 to TRBJ1-2; TRBD1 matches 9 bases. V was clipped by 5 bases and J by 5 bases; unmatched bases: 10. The CDR3 sequence is 15 residues long. CDR1 is SGHRS, CDR2 YFSETQ, per germline. The DNA for the CDR3 is TGCGCCAGCAGGGCTAGAGGACAGGGGCATTATGGCTACACCTTC. It specifies CASRARGQGHYGYTF.

The J gene is TRBJ2-1, the V gene TRBV6-4; 13 bases are a match to TRBD2. The V segment lost 0 bases and the J segment 4 bases; nucleotides outside the gene matches: 6. Germline CDR1 MRHNA, CDR2 SNTAGT. This CDR3 region has 18 residues. CDR3 sequence reads: CASSDSLLAGGSYNEQFF. The CDR3 DNA reads TGTGCCAGCAGTGACTCTTTACTAGCGGGAGGGAGTTACAATGAGCAGTTCTTC.

In this sample, this clone turned up a few times. V gene TRBV2 combines with J gene TRBJ2-7; 7 positions agree with TRBD1. This CDR3 region has 13 residues. Trimming removed 6 bases from V and 2 bases from J; junction bases left unmatched: 4. From germline, CDR1 is SNHLY and CDR2 FYNNEI. DNA of the CDR3: TGTGCCAGCAGACGGACAGGAGCCTACGAGCAGTACTTC. Its protein is CASRRTGAYEQYF.

The chain couples TRBV18 to TRBJ1-5; possibly TRBD1 for D (5 bases). Germline lookup yields CDR1 KGHSH and CDR2 LQKENI. This CDR3 has 15 amino acids. V dropped 8 bases and J dropped 3 bases, with 17 bases sitting between them. As DNA, the CDR3 is TGTGCCAGCACCCCCCAGTCAGGGATCAATCAGCCCCAGCATTTT. Translated: CASTPQSGINQPQHF. Combining the CDR3 with reference TRBV18 and TRBJ1-5 gives the whole variable domain NAGVMQNPRHLVRRRGQEARLRCSPMKGHSHVYWYRQLPEEGLKFMVYLQKENIIDESGMPKERFSAEFPKEGPSILRIQQVVRGDSAAYFCASTPQSGINQPQHFGDGTRLSIL.

The chain uses TRBV9 and TRBJ1-1, with D hard to call. Germline V gives CDR1 SGDLS, CDR2 YYNGEE. With 4 bases removed from V and 4 bases from J, the gap between germline ends came to 14 bases. CDR3 length: 14 amino acids. CDR3 region: CASSPRPEGTEAFF. The DNA of the CDR3 is TGTGCCAGCAGCCCTAGGCCCGAAGGCACTGAAGCTTTCTTT.

The chain links TRBV7-9 to TRBJ1-2, with D possibly matching TRBD1 (5 bases). Trimming took off 2 bases at V and 8 bases at J, with 12 bases between the two ends. The CDR3 has 13 amino acids. The germline V gene encodes CDR1 SEHNR and CDR2 FQNEAQ (reference sequence). The CDR3 spells CASSLYAGRGYTF. The CDR3, as DNA: TGTGCCAGCAGCTTATACGCAGGGCGAGGCTACACCTTC.

The chain has TRBV4-2 and TRBJ2-7; 7 bases match TRBD2. Trimming removed 4 bases from V and 0 bases from J; junction bases left unmatched: 9. CDR3 length: 16 residues. The germline gives CDR1 LGHNA, CDR2 YNFKEQ. CDR3 residues: CASSRQWGGNSYEQYF. The CDR3 DNA is TGTGCCAGCAGCCGTCAATGGGGGGGGAACTCCTACGAGCAGTACTTC.

CDR3 in DNA: TGTGCCATCTTTCAGAGAGCGGGAGGGTCCTACAATGAGCAGTTCTTC. Protein product: CAIFQRAGGSYNEQFF. The J gene is TRBJ2-1, the V gene TRBV19; 10 bases fit TRBD2. CDR1 and CDR2 (germline): LNHDA, SQIVND (reference sequence). J gave up 1 base and V 10 bases, and 10 bases lay outside the gene matches. The CDR3 is 16 amino acids.

The gene calls are TRBV7-9 and TRBJ2-2; TRBD2 agrees at 7 bases. J gave up 7 bases and V 9 bases, and 8 bases lay outside the gene matches. The CDR3 runs to 13 residues. Germline V lookup: CDR1 SEHNR, CDR2 FQNEAQ (reference sequence). The CDR3: CARPSGKGGELFF. The CDR3 region has the DNA TGTGCCAGACCCAGCGGGAAAGGCGGGGAGCTGTTTTTT.

This chain connects TRBV6-6 to TRBJ2-7; tentatively, D is TRBD1 (6 bases). The V end was cut by 7 bases, the J end by 3 bases, with 22 bases between. The CDR3 extends over 16 amino acids. From germline, CDR1 is MNHNY and CDR2 SVGAGI (reference sequence). DNA of the CDR3: TGTGCCAGCAAGGGGGTCCCGCTACTACGTAACTACGAGCAGTACTTC. Protein: CASKGVPLLRNYEQYF.

J is TRBJ2-7 and V is TRBV5-1, with D possibly TRBD1 on 5 matching bases. Germline V lookup: CDR1 SGHRS, CDR2 YFSETQ. The CDR3 is 16 amino acids. The V end lost 0 bases, the J end lost 4 bases, and 17 bases lay between the germline ends. The CDR3 DNA reads TGCGCCAGCAGCTTGGCCCAGGGTAATGCTGTTTACGAGCAGTACTTC. This codes for CASSLAQGNAVYEQYF.

The V gene is TRBV28, the J gene TRBJ1-1; no clear D gene. Trimming left V 3 bases short and J 4 bases short, with 9 bases between. CDR3 size: 13 residues. Germline V gene data show CDR1 as MDHEN and CDR2 as SYDVKM. The CDR3 coding sequence is TGTGCCAGCAGTTTCCCCGGAGGCACTGAAGCTTTCTTT. This encodes CASSFPGGTEAFF.